This TCR beta chain was identified in a study of post-analysis software for immune sequencing data. This clonotype occurred many times. cDNA libraries of TCR beta carried unique molecular identifiers. Using its own MiXCR run on the PCR reads, TCRdb lists one record per CDR3 protein. The table lists some 260,000 distinct CDR3 sequences, 36% of them singletons. The sequenced material came from blood. The clonotype was recovered from a girl between 10 and 17 years old with multiple sclerosis.

CDR3 sequence: CASSPGQSSYNSPLHF. The DNA of the CDR3 is TGCGCCAGCAGCCCGGGACAGAGCTCCTATAATTCACCCCTCCACTTT. The V call is TRBV4-1, the J call TRBJ1-6, with 7 bases that match TRBD1. The germline V gene has CDR1 MGHRA and CDR2 YSYEKL. The junction had 3 bases not matched to a gene; V was cut back by 4 bases and J by 0 bases. CDR3 size: 16 residues.